Sequencing of this T cell receptor (beta chain) was carried out in a study of blood T cells in healthy people across ages. There were healthy Caucasian individuals from Russia, aged about 6 to 95, serving as donors. The ends lost 1 base at V and 7 bases at J; junction bases unmatched: 7. Germline V lookup: CDR1 SGHDN, CDR2 FVKESK. The CDR3 totals 15 residues. Study-level findings and limits: Fewer expanded clones and more diversity marked long-lived versus aged donors.

This clonotype has a handful of counts. What it recognizes is unknown. With a J-beta primer mix and a sample-barcoded 5' primer, a second PCR ran about 6 to 11 cycles. Researchers report that a template-switch adaptor with 12 random nucleotides tagged each cDNA molecule. From the 5' RACE reads, TCRdb called clonotypes with MiXCR, one entry per CDR3 protein. The sample holds 1.5 million to 2 million distinct CDR3 sequences, roughly 49% seen once. The origin of this receptor is a middle-aged woman in good health. The rearrangement uses TRBV14 and TRBJ2-3; 8 nucleotides agree with TRBD1. The specimen was blood. In nucleotides, the CDR3 is TGTGCCAGCAGCCAAGGGACAGGGATCGCACATACGCAGTATTTT. This gives the protein CASSQGTGIAHTQYF. The full variable domain, rest sourced from reference TRBV14 and TRBJ2-3, is EAGVTQFPSHSVIEKGQTVTLRCDPISGHDNLYWYRRVMGKEIKFLLHFVKESKQDESGMPNNRFLAERTGGTYSTLKVQPAELEDSGVYFCASSQGTGIAHTQYFGPGTRLTVL.